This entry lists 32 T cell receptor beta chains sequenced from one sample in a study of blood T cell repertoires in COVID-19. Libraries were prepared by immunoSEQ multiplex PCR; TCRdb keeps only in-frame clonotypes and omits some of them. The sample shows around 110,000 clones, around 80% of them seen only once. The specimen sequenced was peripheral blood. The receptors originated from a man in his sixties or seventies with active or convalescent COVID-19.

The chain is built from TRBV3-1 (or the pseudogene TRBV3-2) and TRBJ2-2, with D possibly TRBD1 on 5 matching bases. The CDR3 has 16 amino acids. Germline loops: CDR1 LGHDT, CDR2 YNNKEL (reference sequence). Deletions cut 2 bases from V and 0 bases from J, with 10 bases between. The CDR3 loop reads CASSQRGGSNTGELFF. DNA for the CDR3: TGTGCCAGCAGCCAAAGGGGCGGATCGAACACCGGGGAGCTGTTTTTT.

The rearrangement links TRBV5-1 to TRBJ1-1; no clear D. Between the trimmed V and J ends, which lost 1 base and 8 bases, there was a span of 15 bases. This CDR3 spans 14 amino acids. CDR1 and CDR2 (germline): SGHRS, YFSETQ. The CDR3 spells CASSLSRGSAEAFF. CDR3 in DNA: TGCGCCAGCAGCTTGTCCCGAGGATCTGCCGAAGCTTTCTTT.

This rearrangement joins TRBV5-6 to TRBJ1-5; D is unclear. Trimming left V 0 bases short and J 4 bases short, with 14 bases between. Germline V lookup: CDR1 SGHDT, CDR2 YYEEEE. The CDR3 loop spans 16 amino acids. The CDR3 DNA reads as TGTGCCAGCAGCTTGGGCCTGTCAGTGATTAATCAGCCCCAGCATTTT. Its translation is CASSLGLSVINQPQHF.

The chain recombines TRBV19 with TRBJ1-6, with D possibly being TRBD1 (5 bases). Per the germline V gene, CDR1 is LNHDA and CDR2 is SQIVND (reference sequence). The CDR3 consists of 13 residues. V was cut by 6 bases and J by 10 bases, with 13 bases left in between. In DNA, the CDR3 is TGTGCCAGTAGCACACAGGATGTCTCACCCCTCCACTTT. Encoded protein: CASSTQDVSPLHF.

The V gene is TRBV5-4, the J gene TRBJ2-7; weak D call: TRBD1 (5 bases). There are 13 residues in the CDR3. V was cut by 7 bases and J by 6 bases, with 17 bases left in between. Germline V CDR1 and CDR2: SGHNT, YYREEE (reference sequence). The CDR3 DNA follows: TGTGCCAGCGGGCTGTGGGGCTGGGGCGAGCAGTACTTC. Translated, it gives CASGLWGWGEQYF. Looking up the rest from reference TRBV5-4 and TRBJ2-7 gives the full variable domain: ETGVTQSPTHLIKTRGQQVTLRCSSQSGHNTVSWYQQALGQGPQFIFQYYREEENGRGNFPPRFSGLQFPNYSSELNVNALELDDSALYLCASGLWGWGEQYFGPGTRLTVT.

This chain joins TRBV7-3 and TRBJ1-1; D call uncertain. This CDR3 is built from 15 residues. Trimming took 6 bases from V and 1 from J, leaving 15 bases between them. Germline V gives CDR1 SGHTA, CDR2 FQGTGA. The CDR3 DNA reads TGTGCCAGCAGATCAAACGCTGCGGGGAACACTGAAGCTTTCTTT. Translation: CASRSNAAGNTEAFF.

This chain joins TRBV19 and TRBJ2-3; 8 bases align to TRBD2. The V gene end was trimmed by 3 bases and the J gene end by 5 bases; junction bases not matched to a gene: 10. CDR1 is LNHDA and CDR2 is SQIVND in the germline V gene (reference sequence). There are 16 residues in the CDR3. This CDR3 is CASSMQASGRGDTQYF. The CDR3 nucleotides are TGTGCCAGTAGTATGCAGGCAAGCGGGAGAGGAGATACGCAGTATTTT. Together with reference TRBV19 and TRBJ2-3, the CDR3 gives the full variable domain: DGGITQSPKYLFRKEGQNVTLSCEQNLNHDAMYWYRQDPGQGLRLIYYSQIVNDFQKGDIAEGYSVSREKKESFPLTVTSAQKNPTAFYLCASSMQASGRGDTQYFGPGTRLTVL.

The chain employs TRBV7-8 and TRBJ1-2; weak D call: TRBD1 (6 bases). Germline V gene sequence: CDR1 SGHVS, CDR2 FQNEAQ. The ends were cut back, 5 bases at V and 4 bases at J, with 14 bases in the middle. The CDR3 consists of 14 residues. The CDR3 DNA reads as TGTGCCAGCAGCAACAGGGAGATTAGCTATGGCTACACCTTC. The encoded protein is CASSNREISYGYTF.

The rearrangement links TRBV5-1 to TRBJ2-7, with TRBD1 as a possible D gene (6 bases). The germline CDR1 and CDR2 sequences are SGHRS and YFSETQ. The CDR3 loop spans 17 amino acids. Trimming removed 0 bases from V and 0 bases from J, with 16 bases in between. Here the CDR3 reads CASSLGPPQGSSYEQYF. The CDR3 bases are TGCGCCAGCAGCTTGGGTCCCCCCCAGGGGAGCTCCTACGAGCAGTACTTC.

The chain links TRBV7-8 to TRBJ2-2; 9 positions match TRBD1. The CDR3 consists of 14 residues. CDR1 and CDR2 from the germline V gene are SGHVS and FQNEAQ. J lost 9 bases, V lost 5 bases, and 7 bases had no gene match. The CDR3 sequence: CASSRTGTGWELFF. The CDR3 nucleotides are TGTGCCAGCAGCCGGACAGGGACAGGGTGGGAGCTGTTTTTT.

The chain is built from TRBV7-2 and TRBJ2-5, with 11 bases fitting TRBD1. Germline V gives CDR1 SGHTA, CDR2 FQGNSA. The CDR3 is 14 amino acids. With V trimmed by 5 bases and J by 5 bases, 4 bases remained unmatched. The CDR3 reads CASSGQGAGETQYF. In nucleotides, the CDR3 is TGTGCCAGCAGCGGACAGGGGGCAGGGGAGACCCAGTACTTC.

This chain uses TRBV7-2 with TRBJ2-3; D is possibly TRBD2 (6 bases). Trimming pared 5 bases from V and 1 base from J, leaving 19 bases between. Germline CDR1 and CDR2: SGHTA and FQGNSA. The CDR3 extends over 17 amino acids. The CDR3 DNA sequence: TGTGCCAGCAGCAAAGCCGGGACTCTGTGGGGCACAGATACGCAGTATTTT. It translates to CASSKAGTLWGTDTQYF.

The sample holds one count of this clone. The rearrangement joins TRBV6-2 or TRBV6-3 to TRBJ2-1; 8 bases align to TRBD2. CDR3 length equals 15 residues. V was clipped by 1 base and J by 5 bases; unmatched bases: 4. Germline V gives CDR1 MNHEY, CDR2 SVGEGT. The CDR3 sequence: CASSYFAGGHNEQFF. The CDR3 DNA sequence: TGTGCCAGCAGTTACTTCGCGGGGGGCCACAATGAGCAGTTCTTC.

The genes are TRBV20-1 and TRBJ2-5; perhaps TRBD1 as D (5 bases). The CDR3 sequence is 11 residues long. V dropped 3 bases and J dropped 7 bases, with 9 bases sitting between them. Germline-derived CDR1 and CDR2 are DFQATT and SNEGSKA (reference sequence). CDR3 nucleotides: TGCAGTGCTAGGGGGCCGACGACCCAGTACTTC. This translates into CSARGPTTQYF.

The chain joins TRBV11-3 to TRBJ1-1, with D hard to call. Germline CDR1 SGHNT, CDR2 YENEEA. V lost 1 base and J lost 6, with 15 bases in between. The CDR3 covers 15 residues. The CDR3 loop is CASSLGRSMGPEAFF. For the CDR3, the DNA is TGTGCCAGCAGCTTAGGACGATCAATGGGCCCTGAAGCTTTCTTT. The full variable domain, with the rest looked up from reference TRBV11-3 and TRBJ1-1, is EAGVVQSPRYKIIEKKQPVAFWCNPISGHNTLYWYLQNLGQGPELLIRYENEEAVDDSQLPKDRFSAERLKGVDSTLKIQPAELGDSAVYLCASSLGRSMGPEAFFGQGTRLTVV.

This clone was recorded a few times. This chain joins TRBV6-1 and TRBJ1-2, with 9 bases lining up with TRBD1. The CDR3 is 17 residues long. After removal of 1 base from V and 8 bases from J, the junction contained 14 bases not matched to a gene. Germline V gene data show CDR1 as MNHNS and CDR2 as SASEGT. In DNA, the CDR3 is TGTGCCAGCAGTGAAGTGTGGGCGGGACAGGGCGGAGGCGGCTACACCTTC. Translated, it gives CASSEVWAGQGGGGYTF.

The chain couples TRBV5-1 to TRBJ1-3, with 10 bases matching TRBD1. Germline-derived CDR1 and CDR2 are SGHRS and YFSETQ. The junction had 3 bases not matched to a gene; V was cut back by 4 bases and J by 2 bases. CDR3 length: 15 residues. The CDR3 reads CASSPDRGPGNTIYF. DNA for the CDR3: TGCGCCAGCAGCCCCGACAGGGGGCCTGGAAACACCATATATTTT.

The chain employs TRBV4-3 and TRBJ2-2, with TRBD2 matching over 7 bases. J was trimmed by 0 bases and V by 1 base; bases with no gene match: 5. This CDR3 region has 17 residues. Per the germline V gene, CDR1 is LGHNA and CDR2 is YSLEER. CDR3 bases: TGCGCCAGCAGCCAAGCGCCCAGCGGGGCGAACACCGGGGAGCTGTTTTTT. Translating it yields CASSQAPSGANTGELFF.

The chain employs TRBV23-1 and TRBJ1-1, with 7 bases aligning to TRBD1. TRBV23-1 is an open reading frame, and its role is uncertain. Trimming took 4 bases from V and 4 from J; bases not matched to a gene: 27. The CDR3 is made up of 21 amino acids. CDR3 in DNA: TGCGCCAGCAGTCGGCTCGGGAGGGGGCGGAGTCCCCCTTTTGTCGGCACTGAAGCTTTCTTT. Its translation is CASSRLGRGRSPPFVGTEAFF.

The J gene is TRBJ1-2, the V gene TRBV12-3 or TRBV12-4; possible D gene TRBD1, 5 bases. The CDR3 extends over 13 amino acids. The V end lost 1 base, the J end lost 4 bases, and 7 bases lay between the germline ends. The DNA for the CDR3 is TGTGCCAGCAGTTTAGATCAGGGCTATGGCTACACCTTC. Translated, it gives CASSLDQGYGYTF.

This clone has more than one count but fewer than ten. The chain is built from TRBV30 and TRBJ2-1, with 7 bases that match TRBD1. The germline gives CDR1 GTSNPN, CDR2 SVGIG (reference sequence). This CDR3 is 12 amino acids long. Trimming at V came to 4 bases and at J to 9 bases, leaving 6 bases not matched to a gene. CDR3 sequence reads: CAWNLGQSEQFF. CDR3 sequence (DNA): TGTGCCTGGAACCTGGGACAGAGTGAGCAGTTCTTC.

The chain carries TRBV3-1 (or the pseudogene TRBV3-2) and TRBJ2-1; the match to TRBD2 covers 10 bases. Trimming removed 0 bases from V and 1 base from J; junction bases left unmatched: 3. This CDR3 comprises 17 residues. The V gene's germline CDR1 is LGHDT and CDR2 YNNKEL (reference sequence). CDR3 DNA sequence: TGTGCCAGCAGCCAAGATGGAGCGGGAGGGTCCTACAATGAGCAGTTCTTC. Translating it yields CASSQDGAGGSYNEQFF.

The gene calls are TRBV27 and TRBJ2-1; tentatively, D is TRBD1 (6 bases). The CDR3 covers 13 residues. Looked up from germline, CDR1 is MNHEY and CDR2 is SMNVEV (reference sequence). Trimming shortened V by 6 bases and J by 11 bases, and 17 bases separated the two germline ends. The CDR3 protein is CASSPTGRRQQFF. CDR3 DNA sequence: TGTGCCAGCAGCCCGACAGGCCGAAGGCAGCAGTTCTTC.

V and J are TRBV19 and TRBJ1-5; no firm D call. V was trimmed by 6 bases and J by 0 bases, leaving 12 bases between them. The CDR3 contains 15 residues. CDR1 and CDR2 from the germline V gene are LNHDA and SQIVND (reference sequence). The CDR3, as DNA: TGTGCCAGTAGCGACCGAGGAAATAGCAATCAGCCCCAGCATTTT. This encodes CASSDRGNSNQPQHF.

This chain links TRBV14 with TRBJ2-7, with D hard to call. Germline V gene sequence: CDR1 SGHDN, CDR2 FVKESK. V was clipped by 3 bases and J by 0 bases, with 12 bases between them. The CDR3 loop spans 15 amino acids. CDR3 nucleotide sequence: TGTGCCAGCAGCCATGTTACAGACCGCTCCTACGAGCAGTACTTC. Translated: CASSHVTDRSYEQYF.

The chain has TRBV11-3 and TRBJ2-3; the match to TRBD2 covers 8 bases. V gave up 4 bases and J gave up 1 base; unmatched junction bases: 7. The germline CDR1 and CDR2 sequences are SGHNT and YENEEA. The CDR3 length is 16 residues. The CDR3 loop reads CASSSGLAGGTDTQYF. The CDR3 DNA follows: TGTGCCAGCAGCTCTGGGCTAGCGGGCGGCACAGATACGCAGTATTTT.

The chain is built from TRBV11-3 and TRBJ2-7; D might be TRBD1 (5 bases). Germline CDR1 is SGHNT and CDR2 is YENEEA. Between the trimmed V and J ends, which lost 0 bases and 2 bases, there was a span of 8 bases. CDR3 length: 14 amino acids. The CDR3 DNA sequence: TGTGCCAGCAGCTTAGATGGGGCAACCTACGAGCAGTACTTC. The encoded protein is CASSLDGATYEQYF.

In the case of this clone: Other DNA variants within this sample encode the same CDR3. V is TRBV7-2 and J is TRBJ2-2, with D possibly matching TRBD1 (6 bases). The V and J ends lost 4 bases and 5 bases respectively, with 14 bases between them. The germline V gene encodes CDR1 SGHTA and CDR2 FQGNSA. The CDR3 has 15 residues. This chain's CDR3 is CASSSPGQITGELFF. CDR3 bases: TGTGCCAGCAGCTCGCCGGGACAAATTACCGGGGAGCTGTTTTTT.

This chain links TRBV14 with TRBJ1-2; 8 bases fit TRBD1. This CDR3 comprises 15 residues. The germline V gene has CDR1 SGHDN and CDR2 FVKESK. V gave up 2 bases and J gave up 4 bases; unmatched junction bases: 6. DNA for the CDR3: TGTGCCAGCAGCCAAACCCAGGGGGCTCGCTATGGCTACACCTTC. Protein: CASSQTQGARYGYTF.

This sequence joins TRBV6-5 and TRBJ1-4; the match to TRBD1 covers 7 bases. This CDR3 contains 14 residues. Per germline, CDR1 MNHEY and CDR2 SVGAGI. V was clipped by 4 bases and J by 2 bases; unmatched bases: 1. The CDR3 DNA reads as TGTGCCAGCAGTTTCAGGGGGACTAATGAAAAACTGTTTTTT. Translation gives CASSFRGTNEKLFF.

CDR3: CASSENVSGRAATQYF. The CDR3 nucleotides read TGTGCCAGCAGTGAAAACGTTAGCGGGAGGGCCGCTACGCAGTATTTT. The V gene is TRBV2, the J gene TRBJ2-3; 11 bases fit TRBD2. The CDR3 is 16 residues long. With 2 bases clipped from V and 8 bases from J, the junction kept 9 bases outside the gene matches. Germline V gene lookup returns CDR1 SNHLY and CDR2 FYNNEI. The full variable domain, completed using reference TRBV2 and TRBJ2-3, is EPEVTQTPSHQVTQMGQEVILRCVPISNHLYFYWYRQILGQKVEFLVSFYNNEISEKSEIFDDQFSVERPDGSNFTLKIRSTKLEDSAMYFCASSENVSGRAATQYFGPGTRLTVL.

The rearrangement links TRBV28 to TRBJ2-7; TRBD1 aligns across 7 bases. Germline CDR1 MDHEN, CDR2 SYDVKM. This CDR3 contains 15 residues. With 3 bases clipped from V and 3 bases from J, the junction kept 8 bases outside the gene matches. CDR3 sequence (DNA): TGTGCCAGCAGTTTCCGGACAGGCGGAAGCTACGAGCAGTACTTC. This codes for CASSFRTGGSYEQYF.